The 30 T cell receptor beta chains below all came from one sample that was sequenced in a study of T cells after yellow fever vaccination. TCRdb used MiXCR to reprocess the 5' RACE reads, holding one entry per CDR3 protein. Counted here are hundreds of thousands of distinct CDR3 sequences, 8.7% occurring once; the ten biggest clones make up about a sixth. Sequences were derived from PBMCs, sampled on the day of the first yellow fever vaccination. These receptors all come from a man aged 18-30 years who received the YFV17D yellow fever vaccine.

This clonotype has only a few counts. V and J are TRBV5-1 and TRBJ1-4; no reliable D call. CDR3 length: 13 residues. Germline V CDR1 and CDR2: SGHRS, YFSETQ. Trimming stripped 0 bases from V and 12 bases from J, with 12 bases between. CDR3 DNA: TGCGCCAGCAGCTTGGCCGCAGAGCAACAACTGTTTTTT. Amino acid sequence: CASSLAAEQQLFF.

The V gene is TRBV12-3 or TRBV12-4, the J gene TRBJ2-2, with 8 positions matching TRBD2. Losses at the gene ends were 6 bases for V and 3 bases for J; bases not matched to a gene: 6. CDR3 length: 15 amino acids. This CDR3 is CASRFSGVYTGELFF. The DNA of the CDR3 is TGTGCCAGCAGGTTTAGCGGGGTATACACCGGGGAGCTGTTTTTT.

This sequence joins TRBV6-5 and TRBJ2-7, with 7 bases aligning to TRBD1. The V gene's germline CDR1 is MNHEY and CDR2 SVGAGI. This CDR3 has 15 residues. V gave up 5 bases and J gave up 3 bases; unmatched junction bases: 10. The CDR3 sequence: CASSLGGARNYEQYF. In DNA, the CDR3 is TGTGCCAGCAGTCTAGGGGGCGCGCGTAACTACGAGCAGTACTTC.

This clonotype came up many times. The CDR3 bases are TGCGCCAGCAGCCCTCTCCTCCGAGGTGAAGAGACCCAGTACTTC. This sequence encodes CASSPLLRGEETQYF. The chain is built from TRBV4-1 and TRBJ2-5; D is undetermined. This CDR3 spans 15 amino acids. Germline-derived CDR1 and CDR2 are MGHRA and YSYEKL. V lost 4 bases, J lost 3 bases, and 15 bases lay in between.

The V and J genes are TRBV9 and TRBJ2-2, with D perhaps given as TRBD1 or TRBD2 (6 bases each). Trimming removed 5 bases at V and 4 bases at J, with 24 bases between. This CDR3 is built from 18 residues. Germline V gene data show CDR1 as SGDLS and CDR2 as YYNGEE. CDR3: CASSQQQLSGATTGELFF. CDR3 in DNA: TGTGCCAGCAGTCAACAACAACTATCGGGGGCCACCACCGGGGAGCTGTTTTTT. Filled out from reference TRBV9 and TRBJ2-2, the complete variable domain reads DSGVTQTPKHLITATGQRVTLRCSPRSGDLSVYWYQQSLDQGLQFLIQYYNGEERAKGNILERFSAQQFPDLHSELNLSSLELGDSALYFCASSQQQLSGATTGELFFGEGSRLTVL.

DNA of the CDR3: TGTGCCAGCACTACCTGGGGGGCCCGACCGAACACTGAAGCTTTCTTT. The encoded protein is CASTTWGARPNTEAFF. This chain uses TRBV12-3 or TRBV12-4 with TRBJ1-1, with D possibly TRBD1 on 6 matching bases. V lost 7 bases and J lost 1, with 19 bases in between. This CDR3 is built from 16 residues.

The V and J genes are TRBV5-1 and TRBJ1-6, with D possibly being TRBD1 (6 bases). CDR1 SGHRS and CDR2 YFSETQ come from the germline V gene. The CDR3 runs 15 residues. Trimming left V 5 bases short and J 7 bases short, with 16 bases between. The CDR3 nucleotides are TGCGCCAGCAGGCGAGAGGACAGAAACAATTCACCCCTCCACTTT. The encoded protein is CASRREDRNNSPLHF.

The chain recombines TRBV6-1 with TRBJ2-5; D perhaps matches TRBD1 (6 bases). Germline V gives CDR1 MNHNS, CDR2 SASEGT. This CDR3 is built from 14 residues. Trimming pared 6 bases from V and 9 bases from J, leaving 20 bases between. The CDR3, as DNA: TGTGCCAGCAGCTCGGGCAGGGGACCTGGGGCCCAGTACTTC. This gives the protein CASSSGRGPGAQYF.

This clonotype has only a few counts. The chain links TRBV19 to TRBJ2-1, with D unresolved. The CDR3 spans 12 residues. Germline loops: CDR1 LNHDA, CDR2 SQIVND (reference sequence). V was trimmed by 2 bases and J by 9 bases, leaving 8 bases between them. The CDR3 DNA reads as TGTGCCAGTAGTATATGGCCGGGTGAGCAGTTCTTC. Protein: CASSIWPGEQFF.

The rearrangement uses TRBV5-5 and TRBJ1-6; the D is unclear. CDR1 is SGHKS and CDR2 is YYEKEE in the germline V gene (reference sequence). Trimming took 0 bases from V and 10 from J, leaving 17 bases between them. There are 16 residues in the CDR3. DNA of the CDR3: TGTGCCAGCAGCTTGGGTAGACACCCAAGTTCCTCACCCCTCCACTTT. Protein sequence: CASSLGRHPSSSPLHF. The full variable domain, with the rest looked up from reference TRBV5-5 and TRBJ1-6, is DAGVTQSPTHLIKTRGQQVTLRCSPISGHKSVSWYQQVLGQGPQFIFQYYEKEERGRGNFPDRFSARQFPNYSSELNVNALLLGDSALYLCASSLGRHPSSSPLHFGNGTRLTVT.

This clonotype was counted many times. The chain is built from TRBV5-1 and TRBJ1-1; 8 bases agree with TRBD1. Germline assignment: CDR1 SGHRS and CDR2 YFSETQ. V trimming: 4 bases; J trimming: 4 bases; junction bases outside the gene matches: 9. CDR3 size: 15 residues. CDR3 protein: CASSTDRGAGTEAFF. In DNA form, the CDR3 reads TGCGCCAGCAGCACTGACAGGGGAGCCGGCACTGAAGCTTTCTTT.

This clonotype turned up a few times. The gene calls are TRBV5-6 and TRBJ2-7; 7 bases are shared with TRBD1. Germline CDR1 SGHDT, CDR2 YYEEEE. The CDR3 has 14 residues. V was pared by 3 bases and J by 6 bases, with 9 bases of the junction left unmatched. The CDR3 is CASSSLWDRSEQYV. The CDR3 DNA is TGTGCCAGCAGCTCCCTGTGGGACAGATCCGAGCAGTACGTC.

The genes are TRBV29-1 and TRBJ1-2; no firm D call. CDR1 and CDR2 from the germline V gene are SQVTM and ANQGSEA. The CDR3 has 12 residues. V was trimmed by 4 bases and J by 7 bases, leaving 13 bases between them. The CDR3 region has the DNA TGCAGCGTTGTACGGACGGCCGGTGGCTACACCTTC. Translated, it gives CSVVRTAGGYTF.

This clonotype was seen ten or more times. This chain joins TRBV6-2 or TRBV6-3 and TRBJ1-1; TRBD1 is a possible D gene (5 bases). Trimming removed 2 bases from V and 7 bases from J, with 8 bases in between. The CDR3 is 12 residues long. The germline gives CDR1 MNHEY, CDR2 SVGEGT. The CDR3 is CASSYRGHEAFF. In nucleotides, the CDR3 is TGTGCCAGCAGTTACAGGGGTCATGAAGCTTTCTTT.

The V and J genes are TRBV20-1 and TRBJ2-2; 8 bases align to TRBD1. Germline V gene data show CDR1 as DFQATT and CDR2 as SNEGSKA (reference sequence). The CDR3 runs to 14 residues. V lost 0 bases, J lost 6 bases, and 3 bases stayed unmatched. The CDR3 sequence is CSAREQGVPGELFF. The CDR3 bases are TGCAGTGCTAGAGAACAGGGGGTACCCGGGGAGCTGTTTTTT.

This clonotype was detected many times. J is TRBJ2-5 and V is TRBV12-3 or TRBV12-4; the D gene is possibly TRBD1 (5 bases). The CDR3 extends over 15 amino acids. V dropped 4 bases and J dropped 1 base, with 13 bases sitting between them. Here the CDR3 DNA reads TGTGCCAGCAGTTGGGGCTATGACGTCCAAGAGACCCAGTACTTC. It codes for CASSWGYDVQETQYF.

The sample holds a few counts of this clonotype. The chain has TRBV6-1 and TRBJ2-3; TRBD2 matches 10 bases. V lost 6 bases to trimming and J lost 9 bases; unmatched junction nucleotides: 12. The CDR3 sequence is 15 residues long. Germline V lookup: CDR1 MNHNS, CDR2 SASEGT. The CDR3 DNA is TGTGCCAGCAGCCTATCCGGGACTAGCGAGGGGACGCAGTATTTT. Translated, it gives CASSLSGTSEGTQYF.

In the case of this clonotype: The germline gene is not matched at one end of the junction; a read error may be the cause. The rearrangement links TRBV5-6 to TRBJ1-1; a weak D match, TRBD1 (5 bases). Germline V gene data show CDR1 as SGHDT and CDR2 as YYEEEE. This CDR3 region has 17 residues. The CDR3 loop reads CASSLVGRAWMKTEAFF. The CDR3, as DNA: TGTGCCAGCAGCTTGGTGGGCAGGGCGTGGATGAAGACTGAAGCTTTCTTT.

This clonotype was seen only a few times. The CDR3 bases are TGTGCCAGCAGCTTAGAGGTCAAGGCAGATACGCAGTATTTT. Its protein is CASSLEVKADTQYF. The chain combines TRBV7-2 with TRBJ2-3; D is unresolved. Per the germline V gene, CDR1 is SGHTA and CDR2 is FQGNSA. This CDR3 contains 14 residues. V was shortened by 1 base and J by 4 bases, with 9 bases between the two germline ends.

This clonotype was counted at least ten times. DNA for the CDR3: TGTGCCAGCAGTTTCGGGGGGGCCGGAGATACGCAGTATTTT. As protein: CASSFGGAGDTQYF. The rearrangement uses TRBV12-3 or TRBV12-4 and TRBJ2-3; TRBD2 aligns across 8 bases. The length of the CDR3 is 14 residues. V lost 3 bases, J lost 5 bases, and 4 bases stayed unmatched.

This clonotype was found a few times. The chain is built from TRBV10-3 and TRBJ2-1; 9 positions agree with TRBD1. The CDR3 loop spans 13 amino acids. V lost 6 bases, J lost 9 bases, and 6 bases stayed unmatched. The germline CDR1 and CDR2 sequences are ENHRY and SYGVKD. Here the CDR3 reads CAIRETGGSEQFF. CDR3 nucleotides: TGTGCCATCAGGGAGACAGGGGGGAGTGAGCAGTTCTTC.

The chain has TRBV27 and TRBJ1-5, with D unclear. The germline V gene encodes CDR1 MNHEY and CDR2 SMNVEV (reference sequence). V was pared by 4 bases and J by 0 bases, with 7 bases between. This CDR3 contains 14 residues. The CDR3 DNA is TGTGCCAGCAGTTCCCACTATAGCAATCAGCCCCAGCATTTT. Translating it yields CASSSHYSNQPQHF.

This clonotype was counted between two and nine times. The J gene is TRBJ1-2, the V gene TRBV10-3, with 7 bases lining up with TRBD1. This CDR3 spans 16 amino acids. Trimming took 6 bases from V and 4 from J; bases not matched to a gene: 14. Germline loops: CDR1 ENHRY, CDR2 SYGVKD. CDR3: CAIRPTGPGVSYGYTF. For the CDR3, the DNA is TGTGCCATCAGGCCGACAGGGCCTGGTGTGTCCTATGGCTACACCTTC.

This chain uses TRBV5-5 with TRBJ2-1; 10 bases agree with TRBD1. Germline trimming cut 1 base from V and 8 bases from J; bases unmatched to any gene: 9. The CDR3 is 16 amino acids. Germline V gives CDR1 SGHKS, CDR2 YYEKEE (reference sequence). CDR3 protein: CASSLRDRGIGDEQFF. CDR3 bases: TGTGCCAGCAGCTTGAGGGACAGGGGAATCGGGGATGAGCAGTTCTTC.

The V gene is TRBV1, the J gene TRBJ2-2. TRBV1 is noted as a pseudogene. The CDR3 runs to 16 residues. The CDR3 region is CTSSQDPGGNTGELFF. The CDR3 nucleotides read TGCACCAGCAGCCAAGATCCTGGGGGGAACACCGGGGAGCTGTTTTTT.

The CDR3 coding sequence is TGCGCCAGCAGCCAAGGACCAGCGGGACAAGAGACCCAGTACTTC. It translates to CASSQGPAGQETQYF. This chain connects TRBV4-1 to TRBJ2-5; 7 bases are shared with TRBD2. V lost 1 base, J lost 2 bases, and 4 bases stayed unmatched. The CDR3 runs 15 residues. The germline CDR1 and CDR2 sequences are MGHRA and YSYEKL.

This clonotype was detected many times. V gene TRBV5-4 combines with J gene TRBJ1-1, with D unresolved. CDR3 length: 13 amino acids. Germline V CDR1 and CDR2: SGHNT, YYREEE (reference sequence). V lost 4 bases and J lost 5, with 12 bases in between. The CDR3 spells CASSPSVGTEAFF. CDR3 DNA sequence: TGTGCCAGCAGCCCATCGGTAGGGACTGAAGCTTTCTTT. The complete variable domain, with remaining parts taken from reference TRBV5-4 and TRBJ1-1, reads ETGVTQSPTHLIKTRGQQVTLRCSSQSGHNTVSWYQQALGQGPQFIFQYYREEENGRGNFPPRFSGLQFPNYSSELNVNALELDDSALYLCASSPSVGTEAFFGQGTRLTVV.

The V gene is TRBV5-5, the J gene TRBJ2-7, with D perhaps given as TRBD1 or TRBD2 (5 bases each). Trimming pared 1 base from V and 7 bases from J, leaving 12 bases between. Germline V gene sequence: CDR1 SGHKS, CDR2 YYEKEE (reference sequence). This CDR3 is 13 amino acids long. The CDR3 DNA follows: TGTGCCAGCAGCTTGTGGGACCGCTCGGAGCAGTACGTC. Its protein product is CASSLWDRSEQYV.

The DNA of the CDR3 is TGTGCCAGCAGCCGCTCCGGGATCCCCTACGAGCAGTACGTC. Amino acids: CASSRSGIPYEQYV. The chain carries TRBV7-9 and TRBJ2-7; the D gene is possibly TRBD2 (5 bases). Trimming removed 5 bases at V and 2 bases at J, with 13 bases between. The CDR3 runs to 14 residues. Germline V gene lookup returns CDR1 SEHNR and CDR2 FQNEAQ (reference sequence).

The V gene is TRBV4-3, the J gene TRBJ1-2; weak D call: TRBD1 (6 bases). Trimming cost V 0 bases and J 5 bases, with 13 bases left between them. In germline, CDR1 is LGHNA, CDR2 YSLEER. The CDR3 is made up of 15 amino acids. CDR3 in amino acids: CASSQEVGTPYGYTF. The CDR3 DNA sequence: TGCGCCAGCAGCCAAGAAGTCGGGACACCTTATGGCTACACCTTC.